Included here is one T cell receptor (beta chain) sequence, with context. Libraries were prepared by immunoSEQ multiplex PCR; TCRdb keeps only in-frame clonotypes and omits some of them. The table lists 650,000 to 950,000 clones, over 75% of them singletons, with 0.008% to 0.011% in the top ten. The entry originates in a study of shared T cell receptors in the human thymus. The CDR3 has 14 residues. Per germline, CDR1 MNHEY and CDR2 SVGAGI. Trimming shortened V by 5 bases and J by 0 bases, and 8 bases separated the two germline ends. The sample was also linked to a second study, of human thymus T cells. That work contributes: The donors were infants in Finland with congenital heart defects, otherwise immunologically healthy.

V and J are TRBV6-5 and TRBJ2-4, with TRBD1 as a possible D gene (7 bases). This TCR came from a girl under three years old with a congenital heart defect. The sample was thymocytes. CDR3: CASSQGGAKNIQYF. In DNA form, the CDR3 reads TGTGCCAGCAGTCAGGGGGGAGCCAAAAACATTCAGTACTTC.